Each of the 6 T cell receptor beta chains below was sequenced from the same sample in a study of metastatic and nonmetastatic thyroid tumors. Thyroid surgery took place with no prior treatment in any patient. MiXCR was used by TCRdb to re-call the PCR reads. The sample contains tens of thousands of clones, 15% of which appear only once. The sequenced material came from blood. Receptor source: a male donor with papillary thyroid cancer or a benign thyroid nodule (not recorded which). Some clones in this sample may be carry-over from other donors' samples.

This chain joins TRBV6-1 and TRBJ2-7, with a possible D match to TRBD2 (6 bases). This CDR3 spans 13 amino acids. Germline V lookup: CDR1 MNHNS, CDR2 SASEGT. The germline V and J ends were trimmed by 8 bases and 7 bases, with 18 bases remaining between them. CDR3 region: CASREPREVEQYF. The CDR3, as DNA: TGTGCCAGCCGGGAGCCCCGAGAAGTTGAGCAGTACTTC.

There are many counts of this clone. This may be a read error, as it is one base from a much larger clone. The rearrangement joins TRBV6-1 to TRBJ1-6; D gene ambiguous. This CDR3 spans 15 amino acids. V gave up 6 bases and J gave up 9 bases, with 18 bases separating them. From germline, CDR1 is MNHNS and CDR2 SASEGT. In DNA, the CDR3 is TGTGCCAGCAGCTTGTCCGGACGGTTTGGTTCACCCCTCCACTTT. It encodes CASSLSGRFGSPLHF.

This clone was seen at least ten times. This chain connects TRBV4-2 to TRBJ1-2; 8 bases line up with TRBD1. CDR3 length: 14 residues. After removal of 2 bases from V and 8 bases from J, the junction contained 7 bases not matched to a gene. Germline CDR1 reads LGHNA; CDR2 reads YNFKEQ. The CDR3 DNA reads as TGTGCCAGCAGCCAATCGGACAGGGCGCCCGGCTACACCTTC. Its translation: CASSQSDRAPGYTF.

The chain uses TRBV30 and TRBJ1-1; D is unclear. The CDR3 runs to 12 residues. V dropped 6 bases and J dropped 1 base, with 9 bases sitting between them. Germline CDR1 is GTSNPN and CDR2 is SVGIG (reference sequence). The CDR3, as DNA: TGTGCCTGTCGTGAGACGAACACTGAAGCTTTCTTT. Encoded protein: CACRETNTEAFF. Full variable domain (missing parts from reference TRBV30 and TRBJ1-1): SQTIHQWPATLVQPVGSPLSLECTVEGTSNPNLYWYRQAAGRGLQLLFYSVGIGQISSEVPQNLSASRPQDRQFILSSKKLLLSDSGFYLCACRETNTEAFFGQGTRLTVV.

The sample holds many counts of this clone. The rearrangement joins TRBV28 to TRBJ1-2; a weak D match, TRBD1 (6 bases). In germline, CDR1 is MDHEN, CDR2 SYDVKM. V dropped 2 bases and J dropped 4 bases, with 11 bases sitting between them. This CDR3 is built from 14 residues. In DNA form, the CDR3 reads TGTGCCAGCAGTTTAGTCGGACAGACCTATGGCTACACCTTC. Its protein is CASSLVGQTYGYTF.

In this sample, this clone turned up a few times. This chain joins TRBV6-1 and TRBJ2-5; 8 bases fit TRBD2. The germline CDR1 and CDR2 sequences are MNHNS and SASEGT. The CDR3 covers 16 residues. Germline trimming cut 6 bases from V and 5 bases from J; bases unmatched to any gene: 14. For the CDR3, the DNA is TGTGCCAGCAGGCCTCGAGATGGGACTAGTGAGGAGACCCAGTACTTC. Its protein is CASRPRDGTSEETQYF.